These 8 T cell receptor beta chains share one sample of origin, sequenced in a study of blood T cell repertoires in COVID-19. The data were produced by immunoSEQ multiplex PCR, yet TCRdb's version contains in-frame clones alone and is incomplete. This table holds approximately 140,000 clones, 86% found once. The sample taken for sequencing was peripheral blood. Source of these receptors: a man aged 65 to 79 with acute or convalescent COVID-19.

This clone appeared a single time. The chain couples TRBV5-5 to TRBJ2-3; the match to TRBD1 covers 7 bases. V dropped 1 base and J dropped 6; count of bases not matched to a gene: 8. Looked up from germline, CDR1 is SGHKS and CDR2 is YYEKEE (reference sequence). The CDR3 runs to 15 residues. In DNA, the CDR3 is TGTGCCAGCAGCTTGCGACAGGGAATGGCGGATACGCAGTATTTT. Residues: CASSLRQGMADTQYF. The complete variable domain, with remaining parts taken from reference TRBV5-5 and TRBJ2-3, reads DAGVTQSPTHLIKTRGQQVTLRCSPISGHKSVSWYQQVLGQGPQFIFQYYEKEERGRGNFPDRFSARQFPNYSSELNVNALLLGDSALYLCASSLRQGMADTQYFGPGTRLTVL.

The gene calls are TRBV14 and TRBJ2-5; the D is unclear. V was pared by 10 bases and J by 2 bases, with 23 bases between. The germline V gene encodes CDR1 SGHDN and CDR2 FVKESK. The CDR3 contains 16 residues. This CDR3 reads CATVGHGYSPQETQYF. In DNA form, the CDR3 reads TGTGCCACAGTAGGCCATGGGTATAGCCCACAAGAGACCCAGTACTTC.

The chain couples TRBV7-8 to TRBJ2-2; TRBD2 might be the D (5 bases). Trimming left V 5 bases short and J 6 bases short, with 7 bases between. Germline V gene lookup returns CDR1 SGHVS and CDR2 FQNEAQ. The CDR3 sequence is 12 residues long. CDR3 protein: CASSAGAGELFF. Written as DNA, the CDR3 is TGTGCCAGCAGCGCCGGGGCCGGGGAGCTGTTTTTT.

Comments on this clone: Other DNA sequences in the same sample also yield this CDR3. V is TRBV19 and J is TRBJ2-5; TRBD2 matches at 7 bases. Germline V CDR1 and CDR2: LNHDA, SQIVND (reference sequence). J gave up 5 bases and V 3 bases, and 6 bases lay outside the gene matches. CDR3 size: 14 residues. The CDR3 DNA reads TGTGCCAGTAGTATCGTGGCGGGAGAGGAGACCCAGTACTTC. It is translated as CASSIVAGEETQYF.

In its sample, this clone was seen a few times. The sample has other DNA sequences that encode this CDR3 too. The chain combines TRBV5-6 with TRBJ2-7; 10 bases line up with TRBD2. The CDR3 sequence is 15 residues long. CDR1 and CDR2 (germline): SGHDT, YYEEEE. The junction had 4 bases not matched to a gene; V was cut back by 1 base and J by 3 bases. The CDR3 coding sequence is TGTGCCAGCAGCTTGACTAGCGGGACGGGCTACGAGCAGTACTTC. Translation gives CASSLTSGTGYEQYF.

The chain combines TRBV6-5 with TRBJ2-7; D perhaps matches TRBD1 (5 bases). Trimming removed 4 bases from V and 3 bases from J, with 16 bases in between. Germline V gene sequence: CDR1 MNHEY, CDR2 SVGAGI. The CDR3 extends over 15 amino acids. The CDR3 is CASSSRQMGIYEQYF. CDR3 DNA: TGTGCCAGCAGTTCGAGACAGATGGGCATCTACGAGCAGTACTTC.

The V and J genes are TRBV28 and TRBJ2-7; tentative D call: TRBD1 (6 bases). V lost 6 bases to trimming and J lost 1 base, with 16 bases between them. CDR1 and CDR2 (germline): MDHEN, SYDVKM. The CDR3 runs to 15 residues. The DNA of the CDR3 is TGTGCCAGCAGCCCCACAGGGCGGTATTCCTACGAGCAGTACTTC. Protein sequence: CASSPTGRYSYEQYF.

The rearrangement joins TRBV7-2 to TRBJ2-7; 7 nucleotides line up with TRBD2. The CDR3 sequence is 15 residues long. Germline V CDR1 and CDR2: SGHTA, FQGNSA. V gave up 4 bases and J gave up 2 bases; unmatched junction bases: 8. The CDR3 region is CASSSRLAAAYEQYF. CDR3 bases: TGTGCCAGCAGCTCTCGGCTAGCGGCGGCCTACGAGCAGTACTTC.